This T cell receptor beta chain was profiled in a study of cytomegalovirus exposure and HLA in healthy donors. Study-wide context: Early released data comprised 80 million to 100 million unique TCRs from HLA-typed donors.

Of note for this clone: Its antigen is undetermined.

The PCR made use of 60 Vbeta and 13 Jbeta primers. Libraries were prepared by immunoSEQ multiplex PCR; TCRdb keeps only in-frame clonotypes and omits some of them. The data show about 160,000 clones, 75% to 85% seen once. The CDR3 runs 17 residues. Germline V gene data show CDR1 as MGHRA and CDR2 as YSYEKL. Trimming took 1 base from V and 2 from J, leaving 14 bases between them. Overall study results and limits: Cytomegalovirus association was listed for under 200 TCR beta chains. Later analysis demonstrated an association between a missense DCLRE1C variant and TCR beta V- and J-gene trimming. The only immune exposure information that was available was CMV serostatus.

The sequence was collected from a woman aged 45 to 65 in good health and CMV-seronegative. The chain uses TRBV4-1 and TRBJ2-2; D is perhaps TRBD1 (6 bases). The sequenced sample consisted of PBMCs. The DNA of the CDR3 is TGCGCCAGCAGCCAAGGCCGGACAGACCTTAACACCGGGGAGCTGTTTTTT. It encodes CASSQGRTDLNTGELFF.